Below are 25 T cell receptor beta chains sequenced from a single sample in a study of blood T cells in healthy people across ages. Alongside a J-beta primer mix, a sample-barcoded 5' primer served in a second PCR lasting roughly 6 to 11 cycles. Each CDR3 protein is one row after TCRdb ran MiXCR on the 5' RACE reads. The sample shows about 720,000 distinct CDR3 sequences, around a quarter of them seen only once. A further study also used this sample, focusing on T cells of mothers and their children.

The sequenced sample was blood. These receptors all come from a boy younger than 18 in good health.

In this sample, this clonotype turned up a few times. Because the CDR3 is missing its conserved closing phenylalanine or tryptophan, this is likely a read error. The V and J genes are TRBV5-1 and TRBJ2-1, with D tentatively TRBD1 or TRBD2 (6 bases each). This CDR3 has 16 residues. The germline gives CDR1 SGHRS, CDR2 YFSETQ. The CDR3 DNA reads TGCACCAGCAGCTTGGGCGGGACAACCTCCTACAATGAGCAGTTCCTC. It is translated as CTSSLGGTTSYNEQFL.

This clonotype was seen a handful of times. V gene TRBV28 combines with J gene TRBJ2-5; a possible D gene is TRBD1 (5 bases). Near its end, the DNA agrees better with TRBJ2-1, so the J call may be wrong. The CDR3 has 13 amino acids. CDR1 is MDHEN, CDR2 SYDVKM, per germline. CDR3 DNA: TGTGCCAGCAGTTTAGACAGTCCGGATGAGCAGTTCTTC. This gives the protein CASSLDSPDEQFF.

The J gene is TRBJ2-2, the V gene TRBV9, with TRBD2 identical over 11 bases. Germline trimming cut 0 bases from V and 2 bases from J; bases unmatched to any gene: 9. The germline V gene has CDR1 SGDLS and CDR2 YYNGEE. This CDR3 contains 19 residues. This CDR3 is CASSVAPIAGGSNTGELFF. The CDR3 region has the DNA TGTGCCAGCAGCGTAGCTCCCATAGCGGGAGGGAGCAACACCGGGGAGCTGTTTTTT.

This clonotype was counted only a few times. This chain uses TRBV3-1 with TRBJ1-5; 7 nucleotides match TRBD1. In germline, CDR1 is LGHDT, CDR2 YNNKEL (reference sequence). The junction had 8 bases not matched to a gene; V was cut back by 4 bases and J by 5 bases. The CDR3 has 15 residues. Here the CDR3 reads CASSRGQVRDQPQHF. CDR3 bases: TGTGCCAGCAGCCGCGGACAGGTAAGGGATCAGCCCCAGCATTTT. Looking up the rest from reference TRBV3-1 and TRBJ1-5 gives the full variable domain: DTAVSQTPKYLVTQMGNDKSIKCEQNLGHDTMYWYKQDSKKFLKIMFSYNNKELIINETVPNRFSPKSPDKAHLNLHINSLELGDSAVYFCASSRGQVRDQPQHFGDGTRLSIL.

The chain has TRBV29-1 and TRBJ1-1; D not resolved. Trimming took off 6 bases at V and 1 base at J, with 9 bases between the two ends. Germline assignment: CDR1 SQVTM and CDR2 ANQGSEA. The CDR3 is 12 residues long. Here the CDR3 DNA reads TGCAGCGTCTTGACACCGAACACTGAAGCTTTCTTT. It specifies CSVLTPNTEAFF.

The chain recombines TRBV5-1 with TRBJ2-3; 14 nucleotides align to TRBD2. CDR3 length: 18 residues. From germline, CDR1 is SGHRS and CDR2 YFSETQ. Trimming took 2 bases from V and 0 from J; bases not matched to a gene: 5. The CDR3 coding sequence is TGCGCCAGCAGCTTTCCGACTAGCGGGGGGGGAAGCACAGATACGCAGTATTTT. Amino acid sequence: CASSFPTSGGGSTDTQYF.

This clonotype has a handful of counts. This sequence joins TRBV29-1 and TRBJ1-1; D is uncertain. V shed 2 bases and J shed 1 base, with 5 bases lying between them. The CDR3 contains 12 residues. Germline values: CDR1 SQVTM, CDR2 ANQGSEA. The CDR3 DNA follows: TGCAGCGTTGAATTGGGGAACACTGAAGCTTTCTTT. Its translation: CSVELGNTEAFF.

The chain uses TRBV28 and TRBJ2-5; maybe TRBD1 (6 bases). The length of the CDR3 is 15 residues. CDR1 and CDR2 (germline): MDHEN, SYDVKM. The ends were cut back, 2 bases at V and 1 base at J, with 11 bases in the middle. The CDR3 spells CASSLGTTSQETQYF. CDR3 coding DNA: TGTGCCAGCAGTTTAGGGACAACCTCCCAAGAGACCCAGTACTTC.

A word on this clonotype: At one end, the junction sequence differs from germline, possibly due to a read error. The rearrangement joins TRBV20-1 to TRBJ2-3, with D possibly matching TRBD2 (7 bases). This CDR3 spans 16 amino acids. CDR1 DFQATT and CDR2 SNEGSKA come from the germline V gene (reference sequence). The CDR3 DNA follows: TGCAGTGCTAGAGTTGGGGGGGGCCTGAAAACAGATACGCAATATTTT. Its translation is CSARVGGGLKTDTQYF.

This rearrangement joins TRBV5-6 to TRBJ2-1; D is ambiguous. Germline values: CDR1 SGHDT, CDR2 YYEEEE. The CDR3 runs 15 residues. The germline V and J ends were trimmed by 0 bases and 2 bases, with 9 bases remaining between them. DNA for the CDR3: TGTGCCAGCAGCTTGGACCCTGTTCCCTACAATGAGCAGTTCTTC. This translates into CASSLDPVPYNEQFF. Together with reference TRBV5-6 and TRBJ2-1, the CDR3 gives the full variable domain: DAGVTQSPTHLIKTRGQQVTLRCSPKSGHDTVSWYQQALGQGPQFIFQYYEEEERQRGNFPDRFSGHQFPNYSSELNVNALLLGDSALYLCASSLDPVPYNEQFFGPGTRLTVL.

This clonotype occurred a few times. V gene TRBV5-1 combines with J gene TRBJ2-5; D is ambiguous. Germline loops: CDR1 SGHRS, CDR2 YFSETQ. The CDR3 totals 14 residues. V lost 0 bases and J lost 4, with 10 bases in between. CDR3 protein: CASSLARMGETQYF. In DNA form, the CDR3 reads TGCGCCAGCAGCTTGGCCCGCATGGGAGAGACCCAGTACTTC.

The genes are TRBV7-9 and TRBJ2-1; 11 positions match TRBD2. Looked up from germline, CDR1 is SEHNR and CDR2 is FQNEAQ (reference sequence). The length of the CDR3 is 14 residues. V lost 10 bases to trimming and J lost 1 base; unmatched junction nucleotides: 3. CDR3 DNA: TGTGCCATCGGACTAGCGGGTTCCTACAATGAGCAGTTCTTC. Translating it yields CAIGLAGSYNEQFF. The variable domain in full, completed from reference TRBV7-9 and TRBJ2-1, reads DTGVSQNPRHKITKRGQNVTFRCDPISEHNRLYWYRQTLGQGPEFLTYFQNEAQLEKSRLLSDRFSAERPKGSFSTLEIQRTEQGDSAMYLCAIGLAGSYNEQFFGPGTRLTVL.

This clonotype has a handful of counts. The CDR3 loop reads CSVERQFMNTEAFF. The CDR3 coding sequence is TGCAGCGTTGAGCGACAGTTCATGAACACTGAAGCTTTCTTT. This chain uses TRBV29-1 with TRBJ1-1; a possible D gene is TRBD1 (5 bases). The germline V and J ends were trimmed by 3 bases and 0 bases, with 11 bases remaining between them. Germline V gene lookup returns CDR1 SQVTM and CDR2 ANQGSEA. The CDR3 has 14 residues.

This clonotype was seen more than once but under ten times. The chain couples TRBV14 to TRBJ1-4; D uncertain. Looked up from germline, CDR1 is SGHDN and CDR2 is FVKESK. The V end was cut by 1 base, the J end by 0 bases, with 9 bases between. The CDR3 length is 16 residues. The CDR3 protein is CASSQAKISTNEKLFF. The DNA for the CDR3 is TGTGCCAGCAGCCAAGCCAAGATCTCAACTAATGAAAAACTGTTTTTT.

The chain joins TRBV28 to TRBJ2-5; 15 nucleotides agree with TRBD2. The CDR3 consists of 17 residues. Germline CDR1 MDHEN, CDR2 SYDVKM. Trimming removed 5 bases from V and 5 bases from J; junction bases left unmatched: 9. CDR3 in amino acids: CASSRGLAGGLEETQYF. CDR3 coding DNA: TGTGCCAGCAGTCGGGGACTAGCGGGAGGCCTGGAGGAGACCCAGTACTTC. Full variable domain (missing parts from reference TRBV28 and TRBJ2-5): DVKVTQSSRYLVKRTGEKVFLECVQDMDHENMFWYRQDPGLGLRLIYFSYDVKMKEKGDIPEGYSVSREKKERFSLILESASTNQTSMYLCASSRGLAGGLEETQYFGPGTRLLVL.

This clonotype occurred a few times. The chain recombines TRBV20-1 with TRBJ1-2; 8 bases line up with TRBD1. V lost 0 bases to trimming and J lost 5 bases; unmatched junction nucleotides: 8. The CDR3 is made up of 15 amino acids. Germline values: CDR1 DFQATT, CDR2 SNEGSKA (reference sequence). The CDR3 DNA sequence: TGCAGTGCTAGAGATGTGGCAGGGGGCCGGTATGGCTACACCTTC. This codes for CSARDVAGGRYGYTF.

The sample holds a few counts of this clonotype. The CDR3 region has the DNA TGCAGTGCGGAACTCAGCCAGGGTTACAATGAGCAGTTCTTC. It specifies CSAELSQGYNEQFF. The genes are TRBV20-1 and TRBJ2-1, with D maybe TRBD1 (5 bases). Trimming removed 6 bases from V and 4 bases from J, with 16 bases in between. The CDR3 loop spans 14 amino acids. The germline V gene has CDR1 DFQATT and CDR2 SNEGSKA (reference sequence).

This clonotype was recorded a few times. The rearrangement joins TRBV11-1 to TRBJ2-5; D is unclear. Germline lookup yields CDR1 SGHAT and CDR2 FQDESV (reference sequence). CDR3 length equals 17 residues. Trimming left V 1 base short and J 1 base short, with 16 bases between. Written as DNA, the CDR3 is TGTGCCAGCAGCTTAGAAGTGCCCGGTACATCCCAAGAGACCCAGTACTTC. Translating gives CASSLEVPGTSQETQYF.

This clonotype came up a few times. V and J are TRBV25-1 and TRBJ2-3; a possible D gene is TRBD2 (6 bases). Germline CDR1 is MGHDK and CDR2 is SYGVNS. This CDR3 contains 16 residues. Trimming took off 3 bases at V and 2 bases at J, with 15 bases between the two ends. This chain's CDR3 is CASSDTTRGLTDTQYF. The CDR3 DNA reads TGTGCCAGCAGTGACACAACGAGGGGACTCACAGATACGCAGTATTTT.

This clonotype was picked up a small number of times. J is TRBJ2-7 and V is TRBV6-2 or TRBV6-3; D ambiguous. The CDR3 loop spans 14 amino acids. The germline V and J ends were trimmed by 6 bases and 2 bases, with 14 bases remaining between them. Germline values: CDR1 MNHEY, CDR2 SVGEGT. In nucleotides, the CDR3 is TGTGCCAGCAGCTCCACTACGAGAGCCTACGAGCAGTACTTC. It encodes CASSSTTRAYEQYF.

This clonotype was seen a handful of times. The V and J genes are TRBV29-1 and TRBJ2-3; 7 nucleotides match TRBD2. J was trimmed by 0 bases and V by 5 bases; bases with no gene match: 17. The V gene's germline CDR1 is SQVTM and CDR2 ANQGSEA. This CDR3 spans 18 amino acids. CDR3 region: CSVCDLADQTTSTDTQYF. The CDR3 DNA is TGCAGCGTTTGCGATCTAGCGGACCAAACAACTAGCACAGATACGCAGTATTTT.

With regard to this clonotype: An end of the junction differs from the germline gene, which may be a read error. V usage is TRBV29-1 and J usage is TRBJ2-1, with D perhaps matching TRBD2 (7 bases). CDR3 length equals 12 residues. Germline V lookup: CDR1 SQVTM, CDR2 ANQGSEA. CDR3 protein: CSVEDSRGAQIF. CDR3 in DNA: TGCAGCGTTGAAGACAGTCGGGGGGCGCAGATCTTC.

This clonotype was recorded a few times. The V call is TRBV6-5, the J call TRBJ2-7, with TRBD2 as a possible D gene (5 bases). The germline gives CDR1 MNHEY, CDR2 SVGAGI. This CDR3 is 14 amino acids long. Trimming removed 4 bases from V and 0 bases from J, with 10 bases in between. Written as DNA, the CDR3 is TGTGCCAGCAGTTTCACGGGGTACTCCTACGAGCAGTACTTC. This translates into CASSFTGYSYEQYF.

This chain joins TRBV4-3 and TRBJ1-4; 11 bases are a match to TRBD1. In germline, CDR1 is LGHNA, CDR2 YSLEER. V lost 1 base and J lost 6; bases outside the gene matches: 4. CDR3 length: 16 amino acids. CDR3 sequence reads: CASSQGPGQGDEKLFF. The CDR3 DNA sequence: TGCGCCAGCAGCCAAGGCCCGGGACAGGGGGATGAAAAACTGTTTTTT.

This clonotype was seen a handful of times. The V gene is TRBV21-1, the J gene TRBJ2-3; no DNA check was done on the table's D call, TRBD1. TRBV21-1 is a documented pseudogene. CDR3 size: 15 residues. In DNA, the CDR3 is TGTGCCAGCAGCAAATACGAGGGGAGCACAGATACGCAGTATTTT. It encodes CASSKYEGSTDTQYF.